This TCR beta chain was captured in a study of blood T cell repertoires in COVID-19. Study summary: The United States, Italy and Spain supplied acute and convalescent COVID-19 samples.

The CDR3 has 14 amino acids. Trimming took 2 bases from V and 10 from J; bases not matched to a gene: 7. CDR1 is MNHEY and CDR2 is SVGEGT in the germline V gene. Libraries were prepared by immunoSEQ multiplex PCR; TCRdb keeps only in-frame clonotypes and omits some of them. There are 80,000 to 95,000 clones in the sample; 91% occur only once, and 1.8% lies in the top ten. The sequenced material came from peripheral blood. This sequence joins TRBV6-2 or TRBV6-3 and TRBJ2-1; 8 nucleotides align to TRBD2. The TCR originated in a human donor with active COVID-19. The donor label of this sample is uncertain. The CDR3: CASSYAGGTREQFF. DNA for the CDR3: TGTGCCAGCAGTTACGCGGGGGGAACTAGGGAGCAGTTCTTC.